The rows below give T cell receptor beta chains drawn from one sample of a study of T cell responses to AZD1222 COVID-19 vaccine. Generated by immunoSEQ multiplex PCR, the TCRdb table keeps only in-frame clones and is missing some. The sample shows more than 95,000 clones, around nine tenths of them seen only once. Here the sequenced sample was peripheral blood, taken on day 0 of AZD1222 vaccination. The receptors stem from an adult in good health. The CDR3 runs from the conserved cysteine through the conserved F or W. The order of the fields is J gene, clone size, D gene, CDR3 length, V gene, CDR3 DNA, CDR3 protein. D genes are given only for firm matches. Size values are once, few and many counts, or a class for expanded clones, and some rows have none.

TRBJ2-7,NA,NA,15,TRBV19,TGTGCCAGTAGTCGGGGTGGGTCCCTCTCCTACGAGCAGTACTTC,CASSRGGSLSYEQYF
TRBJ1-3,NA,NA,17,TRBV7-9,TGTGCCAGCAGCTACAGTGGGGGCCCGGTATCTGGAAACACCATATATTTT,CASSYSGGPVSGNTIYF
TRBJ1-2,NA,TRBD1,18,TRBV7-9,TGTGCCAGCAGCTTAGAGGGACAGGCCCTCTCTTCAAACTATGGCTACACCTTC,CASSLEGQALSSNYGYTF
TRBJ2-3,NA,NA,15,TRBV9,TGTGCCAGCAGCGTAGGGGGGGGCCCCACAGATACGCAGTATTTT,CASSVGGGPTDTQYF
TRBJ2-3,NA,TRBD1,12,TRBV12-3/TRBV12-4,TGTGCCAGCAGTTTATCAGGGGGTACGCAGTATTTT,CASSLSGGTQYF
TRBJ2-6,NA,NA,15,TRBV3-1/TRBV3-2,TGTGCCAGCAGCCAAGATTTTTCTGGGGCCAACGTCCCGACTTTC,CASSQDFSGANVPTF
TRBJ1-2,once,NA,14,TRBV6-5,TGTGCCAGCAGCCCAGGCCGAACTAACTATGGCTACACCTTC,CASSPGRTNYGYTF
TRBJ2-3,NA,TRBD2,16,TRBV19,TGTGCCAGTAGTATATCGCGGGGGGGCAAAGCAGATACGCAGTATTTT,CASSISRGGKADTQYF
TRBJ2-7,NA,NA,14,TRBV6-2/TRBV6-3,TGTGCCAGCAGTATCCCGACAAACAGCTACGAGCAGTACTTC,CASSIPTNSYEQYF
TRBJ2-4,NA,NA,13,TRBV5-4,TGTGCCAGCAGTCCCCGAGACAAAAACATTCAGTACTTC,CASSPRDKNIQYF
TRBJ2-1,few,TRBD2,17,TRBV7-2,TGTGCCAGCAGCCCCGTCGACGGGGGACTAGCGGCCAATGAGCAGTTCTTC,CASSPVDGGLAANEQFF
TRBJ2-7,NA,TRBD1,14,TRBV6-5,TGTGCCAGCACAGGACAGGGGAACTCCTACGAGCAGTACTTC,CASTGQGNSYEQYF
TRBJ1-3,NA,NA,17,TRBV6-1,TGTGCCAGCAGTGAAGCCGGTGGCGGCTTCTCTGGAAACACCATATATTTT,CASSEAGGGFSGNTIYF
TRBJ1-1,NA,NA,17,TRBV5-6,TGTGCCAGCAGCTTCTCTTACCGGGTGAATATGAACACTGAAGCTTTCTTT,CASSFSYRVNMNTEAFF
TRBJ1-2,NA,NA,15,TRBV5-6,TGTGCCAGCAGCCCATCACCCACCATAAACTATGGCTACACCTTC,CASSPSPTINYGYTF
TRBJ1-4,NA,TRBD1,16,TRBV11-2,TGTGCCAGCAGCTTATCCCCACGACAGGGTAATGAAAAACTGTTTTTT,CASSLSPRQGNEKLFF
TRBJ1-1,NA,TRBD1,14,TRBV5-1,TGCGCCAGCAGTAGACAGGGCGGGAACACTGAAGCTTTCTTT,CASSRQGGNTEAFF
TRBJ2-2,NA,NA,13,TRBV5-6,TGTGCCAGCACCCCATCTGAGTCCGGGGAGCTGTTTTTT,CASTPSESGELFF
TRBJ1-1,NA,NA,16,TRBV19,TGTGCCAGTAGTACTCGGAAAAGAATAGAGAACACTGAAGCTTTCTTT,CASSTRKRIENTEAFF
TRBJ2-7,NA,NA,15,TRBV5-1,TGCGCCAGCAGCTTGGGTAACGTCGGAACCTACGAGCAGTACTTC,CASSLGNVGTYEQYF
TRBJ2-1,NA,NA,13,TRBV12-3/TRBV12-4,TGTGCCAGCAGTTCGGACAGCCCCAATGAGCAGTTCTTC,CASSSDSPNEQFF
TRBJ1-4,NA,NA,14,TRBV25-1,TGTGCCAGCAGTGAACAACAGCTAAATGAAAAACTGTTTTTT,CASSEQQLNEKLFF
TRBJ2-7,NA,TRBD1,15,TRBV5-1,TGCGCCAGCAGCGCCAGACAGGGGGCTGACTACGAGCAGTACTTC,CASSARQGADYEQYF
TRBJ1-1,NA,NA,13,TRBV29-1,TGCAGCGGAACGGGACGGTCCCGCACTGAAGCTTTCTTT,CSGTGRSRTEAFF
TRBJ2-7,NA,TRBD1,14,TRBV3-1/TRBV3-2,TGTGCCAGCAGCCCGGACAGGGGTAAAAACGAGCAGTACTTC,CASSPDRGKNEQYF
TRBJ1-4,NA,TRBD1,15,TRBV9,TGTGCCAGCAGCGCCGAGGACAGGGGAGAAGAAAAACTGTTTTTT,CASSAEDRGEEKLFF
TRBJ2-7,NA,NA,14,TRBV28,TGTGCCAGCAGGGAGACATGGCCGGCCTACGAGCAGTACTTC,CASRETWPAYEQYF
TRBJ1-4,NA,TRBD1,14,TRBV4-1,TGCGCCAGCAGCCAAGGACAGGGTAATGAAAAACTGTTTTTT,CASSQGQGNEKLFF
TRBJ1-5,once,NA,17,TRBV3-1/TRBV3-2,TGTGCCAGCAGCCAAGGGGCAGGTGGACTGGGGGATCAGCCCCAGCATTTT,CASSQGAGGLGDQPQHF
TRBJ1-6,NA,NA,13,TRBV5-6,TGTGCCAGCAGCTTGGGGGTTGAGTCACCCCTCCACTTT,CASSLGVESPLHF
TRBJ2-1,NA,TRBD1,16,TRBV2,TGTGCCAGCAGTGAAACAGGGGGCAGGTCCTACAATGAGCAGTTCTTC,CASSETGGRSYNEQFF
TRBJ1-2,NA,NA,11,TRBV29-1,TGCAGCGTTGAGCGGAACTATGGCTACACCTTC,CSVERNYGYTF
TRBJ1-2,NA,TRBD1,18,TRBV7-9,TGTGCCAGCAGCTTAGCACGGGCAGGGGGCGACGTGGACTATGGCTACACCTTC,CASSLARAGGDVDYGYTF
TRBJ1-1,NA,TRBD1,13,TRBV20-1,TGCAGTGCTAGTACAGGGGTGAACACTGAAGCTTTCTTT,CSASTGVNTEAFF
TRBJ1-1,NA,NA,14,TRBV10-3,TGTGCCATCAGTGATCTGGGGGGGAACACTGAAGCTTTCTTT,CAISDLGGNTEAFF
TRBJ2-1,NA,NA,14,TRBV6-4,TGTGCCAGCAGTGACGTGGGGGGGCACAATGAGCAGTTCTTC,CASSDVGGHNEQFF
TRBJ2-2,NA,TRBD1,17,TRBV7-9,TGTGCCAGCAGCTTACCCGAAACAGGGGCGATCACCGGGGAGCTGTTTTTT,CASSLPETGAITGELFF
TRBJ1-5,NA,NA,12,TRBV19,TGTGCCAGTAGTGAGGGAACTCAGCCCCAGCATTTT,CASSEGTQPQHF
TRBJ2-3,NA,NA,13,TRBV29-1,TGCAGCGCCTCCCCAGGGGGCACAGATACGCAGTATTTT,CSASPGGTDTQYF
TRBJ2-7,NA,NA,15,TRBV10-3,TGTGCCATCAGTGAGGGTGGGACACCAAACTACGAGCAGTACTTC,CAISEGGTPNYEQYF
TRBJ2-2,NA,NA,15,TRBV19,TGTGCCAGTAGTATAAGCCAATCGAACACCGGGGAGCTGTTTTTT,CASSISQSNTGELFF
TRBJ2-1,NA,NA,21,TRBV6-1,TGTGCCAGCAGTGAAGTAATAGGGGGGAGTGGGCTTAAAGGAATTTACAATGAGCAGTTCTTC,CASSEVIGGSGLKGIYNEQFF
TRBJ1-2,NA,NA,15,TRBV2,TGTGCCAGCAGTGAAGGGGGGACAATTAACTATGGCTACACCTTC,CASSEGGTINYGYTF
TRBJ1-1,once,NA,14,TRBV5-1,TGCGCCAGCACAGGGACGACTTTGGGCACTGAAGCTTTCTTT,CASTGTTLGTEAFF
TRBJ1-1,NA,TRBD1,18,TRBV9,TGTGCCAGCAGCGTAGCCGCCGACGGAAGGGGGCCGAACACTGAAGCTTTCTTT,CASSVAADGRGPNTEAFF
TRBJ1-2,NA,NA,14,TRBV7-9,TGTGCCAGCAGCATGTCAACGGCAAACTATGGCTACACCTTC,CASSMSTANYGYTF
TRBJ1-3,once,NA,14,TRBV10-1,TGCGCCAGCAGTGATGGCAGATCTGGAAACACCATATATTTT,CASSDGRSGNTIYF
TRBJ2-7,NA,NA,13,TRBV3-1/TRBV3-2,TGTGCCACCCTCTCCTCAGGGGGGCAAGAGCAGTACTTC,CATLSSGGQEQYF
TRBJ2-1,NA,TRBD2,16,TRBV2,TGTGCCAGCAGCCACACCGGGACTAGAGTCGGGGATGAGCAGTTCTTC,CASSHTGTRVGDEQFF
TRBJ1-5,NA,TRBD1,15,TRBV10-3,TGTGCCATCAGCAACGGGACAGGGGGCGCCCAGCCCCAGCATTTT,CAISNGTGGAQPQHF
TRBJ2-7,NA,NA,14,TRBV5-1,TGCGCCAGCAGCTCTCGACGGAGAGGAGACGAGCAGTACTTC,CASSSRRRGDEQYF
TRBJ2-6,NA,TRBD1,18,TRBV19,TGTGCCAGTAAGGGGGCCCGGACAGGGAAGACTGGGGCCAACGTCCTGACTTTC,CASKGARTGKTGANVLTF
TRBJ2-2,NA,TRBD1,16,TRBV18,TGTGCCAGCTCACCAACCGGGACAGCGAACACCGGGGAGCTGTTTTTT,CASSPTGTANTGELFF
TRBJ2-2,NA,TRBD2,15,TRBV10-3,TGTGCCATCAGTGGTGGACCGGGGGGTCGGGGGGAGCTGTTTTTT,CAISGGPGGRGELFF
TRBJ2-5,NA,NA,16,TRBV11-3,TGTGCCAGCAGCTTGAGCTCAGGCGGGGTCCAAGAGACCCAGTACTTC,CASSLSSGGVQETQYF
TRBJ2-3,NA,NA,13,TRBV6-5,TGTGCCAGCACTCTGACAGGCACAGATACGCAGTATTTT,CASTLTGTDTQYF
TRBJ1-2,NA,NA,12,TRBV19,TGTGCCAGTAGTATAACAGCCTATGGCTACACCTTC,CASSITAYGYTF
TRBJ1-3,once,NA,17,TRBV5-1,TGCGCCAGCAGGTTGGGTTGGGGGACCTCGGATAGAGACACCATATATTTT,CASRLGWGTSDRDTIYF
TRBJ1-2,NA,NA,17,TRBV20-1,TGCAGTGCTAGTCGAAGTCAAGGAACGGCAGGTAACTATGGCTACACCTTC,CSASRSQGTAGNYGYTF
TRBJ1-4,NA,NA,14,TRBV2,TGTGCCAGCGCACCGGGACAAAGGAATGAAAAACTGTTTTTT,CASAPGQRNEKLFF